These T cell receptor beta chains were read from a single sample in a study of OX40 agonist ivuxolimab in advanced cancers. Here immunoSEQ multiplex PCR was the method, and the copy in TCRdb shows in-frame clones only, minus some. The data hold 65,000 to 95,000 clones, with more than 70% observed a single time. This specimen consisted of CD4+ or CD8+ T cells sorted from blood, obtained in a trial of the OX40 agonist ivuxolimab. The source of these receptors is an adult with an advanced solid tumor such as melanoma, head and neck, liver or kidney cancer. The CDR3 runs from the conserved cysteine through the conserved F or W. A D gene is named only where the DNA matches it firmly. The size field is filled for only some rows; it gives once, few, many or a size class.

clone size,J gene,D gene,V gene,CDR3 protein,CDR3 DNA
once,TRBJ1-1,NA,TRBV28,CASKGITEAFF,TGTGCCAGCAAGGGTATCACTGAAGCTTTCTTT
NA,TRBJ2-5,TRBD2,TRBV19,CASRGLAAYQETQYF,TGTGCCAGTAGGGGACTAGCGGCGTACCAAGAGACCCAGTACTTC
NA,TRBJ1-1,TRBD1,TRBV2,CASITDRGQTEAFF,TGTGCCAGCATAACTGACAGGGGGCAGACTGAAGCTTTCTTT
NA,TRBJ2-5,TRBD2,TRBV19,CASSMGTSFQETQYF,TGTGCCAGTAGCATGGGGACTAGCTTCCAAGAGACCCAGTACTTC
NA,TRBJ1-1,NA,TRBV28,CASSLRQENTEAFF,TGTGCCAGCAGTTTACGACAGGAGAACACTGAAGCTTTCTTT
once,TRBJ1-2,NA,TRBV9,CASSVGVSQRGYLGYTF,TGTGCCAGCAGCGTAGGCGTATCCCAGAGGGGTTACCTTGGCTACACCTTC
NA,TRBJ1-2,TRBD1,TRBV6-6,CASIRDRGVLNYGYTF,TGTGCCAGCATAAGAGACAGGGGAGTTTTGAACTATGGCTACACCTTC
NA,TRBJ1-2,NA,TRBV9,CASSAPERYGYTF,TGTGCCAGCAGCGCACCGGAGCGCTATGGCTACACCTTC
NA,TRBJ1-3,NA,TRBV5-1,CASSLADLGGNTIYF,TGCGCCAGCAGCTTGGCCGACCTTGGTGGAAACACCATATATTTT
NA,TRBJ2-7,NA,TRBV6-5,CASSGPGPLAYEQYF,TGTGCCAGCAGTGGACCGGGACCCTTGGCCTACGAGCAGTACTTC
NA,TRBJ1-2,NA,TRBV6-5,CASSYSQDGYYGYTF,TGTGCCAGCAGTTACTCCCAGGACGGATACTATGGCTACACCTTC
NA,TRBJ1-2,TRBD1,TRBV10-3,CAISEEGDRENYGYTF,TGTGCCATCAGTGAGGAAGGGGACAGGGAAAACTATGGCTACACCTTC
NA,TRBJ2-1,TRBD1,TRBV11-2,CASSFYRGGLPYNEQFF,TGTGCCAGCAGCTTTTACAGGGGCGGGCTTCCCTACAATGAGCAGTTCTTC
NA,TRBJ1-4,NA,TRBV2,CASSYRVNEKLFF,TGTGCCAGCAGTTACAGGGTTAATGAAAAACTGTTTTTT
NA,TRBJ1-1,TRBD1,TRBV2,CASSPPNQGVGTEAFF,TGTGCCAGCAGTCCGCCAAATCAGGGGGTAGGCACTGAAGCTTTCTTT
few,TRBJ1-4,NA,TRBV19,CASRFSEKLFF,TGTGCCAGTAGATTTTCTGAAAAACTGTTTTTT
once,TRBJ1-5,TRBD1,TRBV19,CASSPQGGWNQPQHF,TGTGCCAGTAGTCCCCAGGGGGGATGGAATCAGCCCCAGCATTTT
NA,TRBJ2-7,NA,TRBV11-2,CASRSLRDYEQYF,TGTGCCAGCAGGAGCCTAAGGGACTACGAGCAGTACTTC
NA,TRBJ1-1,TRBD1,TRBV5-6,CASSLLPGQGNTEAFF,TGTGCCAGCAGCTTGCTACCGGGACAGGGAAACACTGAAGCTTTCTTT
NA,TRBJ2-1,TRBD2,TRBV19,CASSISGGAYNEQFF,TGTGCCAGTAGTATAAGCGGGGGCGCCTACAATGAGCAGTTCTTC
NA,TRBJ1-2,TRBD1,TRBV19,CASSTRTGPYGYTF,TGTGCCAGTAGTACCAGGACAGGCCCCTATGGCTACACCTTC
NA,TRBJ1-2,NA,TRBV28,CASSLQANYGYTF,TGTGCCAGCAGTCTACAGGCGAACTATGGCTACACCTTC
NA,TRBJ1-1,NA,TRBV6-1,CASSEYMNTEAFF,TGTGCCAGCAGTGAGTACATGAACACTGAAGCTTTCTTT
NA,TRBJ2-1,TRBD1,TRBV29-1,CSVGQGGLHGNEQFF,TGCAGCGTCGGACAGGGAGGACTACACGGCAATGAGCAGTTCTTC
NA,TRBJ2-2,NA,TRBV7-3,CASSPSPGGIAGELFF,TGTGCCAGCAGCCCCAGCCCGGGCGGCATTGCCGGGGAGCTGTTTTTT
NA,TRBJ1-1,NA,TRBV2,CASSSLGGPRPNTEAFF,TGTGCCAGCTCCTCCCTCGGGGGACCCCGGCCCAACACTGAAGCTTTCTTT
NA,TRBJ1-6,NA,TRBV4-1,CASSQDGWRGSGSYNSPLHF,TGCGCCAGCAGCCAAGATGGGTGGAGGGGAAGTGGATCCTATAATTCACCCCTCCACTTT
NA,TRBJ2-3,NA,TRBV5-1,CASSWGNPRDTQYF,TGCGCCAGCAGCTGGGGTAACCCGAGAGATACGCAGTATTTT
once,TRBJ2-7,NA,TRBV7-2,CASSPRGYEQYF,TGTGCCAGCAGCCCCCGAGGGTACGAGCAGTACTTC
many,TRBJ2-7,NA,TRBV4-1,CASSQGYDYEQYF,TGCGCCAGCAGCCAAGGGTATGACTACGAGCAGTACTTC
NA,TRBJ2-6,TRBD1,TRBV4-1,CASSQDNFGTGIISGANVLTF,TGCGCCAGCAGCCAAGATAACTTTGGGACAGGGATAATCTCTGGGGCCAACGTCCTGACTTTC
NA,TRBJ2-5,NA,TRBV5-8,CASSSQGRETQYF,TGTGCCAGCAGCTCACAGGGTAGAGAGACCCAGTACTTC
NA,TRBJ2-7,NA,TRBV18,CASSPPNNKEQYF,TGTGCCAGCTCACCACCGAATAATAAGGAGCAGTACTTC
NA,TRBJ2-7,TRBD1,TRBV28,CASSFLGGTGNYEQYF,TGTGCCAGCAGTTTCCTTGGCGGGACAGGGAACTACGAGCAGTACTTC
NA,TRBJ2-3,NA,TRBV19,CASSPSTDTQYF,TGTGCCAGTAGTCCTAGCACAGATACGCAGTATTTT
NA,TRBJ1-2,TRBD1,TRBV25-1,CASSASGTGRFSYGYTF,TGTGCCAGCAGTGCCTCCGGGACAGGGCGCTTTAGCTATGGCTACACCTTC
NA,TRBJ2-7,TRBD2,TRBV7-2,CASSRLAGRRYF,TGTGCCAGCAGCAGACTAGCGGGAAGGCGGTACTTC
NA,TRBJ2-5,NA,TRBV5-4,CASSFPNQETQYF,TGTGCCAGCAGCTTTCCGAACCAAGAGACCCAGTACTTC
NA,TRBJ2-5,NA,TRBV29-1,CSVSQETQYF,TGCAGCGTTTCGCAAGAGACCCAGTACTTC
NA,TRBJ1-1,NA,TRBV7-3,CASSSLPGTEAFF,TGTGCCAGCAGCTCCCTTCCGGGCACTGAAGCTTTCTTT
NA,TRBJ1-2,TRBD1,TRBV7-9,CASSLGQGDGYTF,TGTGCCAGCAGCTTAGGTCAGGGGGACGGCTACACCTTC
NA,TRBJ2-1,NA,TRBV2,CASSMGQRIYEQFF,TGTGCCAGCAGTATGGGACAACGAATCTATGAGCAGTTCTTC
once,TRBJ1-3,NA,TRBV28,CASSRRGRYSGNTIYF,TGTGCCAGCAGCCGACGTGGCCGATACTCTGGAAACACCATATATTTT
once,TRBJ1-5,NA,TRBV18,CASSPGGGNQPQHF,TGTGCCAGCTCACCGGGGGGAGGCAATCAGCCCCAGCATTTT
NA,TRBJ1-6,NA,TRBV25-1,CASSEGGAGSPLHF,TGTGCCAGCAGTGAAGGGGGGGCTGGTTCACCCCTCCACTTT
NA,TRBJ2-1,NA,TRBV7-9,CASSLILGNEQFF,TGTGCCAGCAGCTTAATACTAGGCAATGAGCAGTTCTTC
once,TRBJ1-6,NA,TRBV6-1,CASSHQSYNSPLHF,TGTGCCAGCAGCCACCAGTCCTATAATTCACCCCTCCACTTT